This T cell receptor (beta chain) is from a study of blood T cell repertoires in COVID-19. The overall study: T cells, B-cell-depleted T cells, or PBMCs provided the cDNA or gDNA that served as material.

V lost 2 bases, J lost 4 bases, and 9 bases lay in between. The CDR3 runs to 13 residues. Germline V gene lookup returns CDR1 MNHEY and CDR2 SVGEGT. Authors' methods: Amplifying reference gene primers gave estimates of nucleated cell counts. Sequenced by immunoSEQ multiplex PCR; TCRdb stores in-frame clones only, minus some. The D gene and trimming were derived from the DNA, and the V and J assignments and clone size from that table. The table lists about 260,000 clones, roughly 87% of them singletons. This rearrangement joins TRBV6-2 or TRBV6-3 to TRBJ2-7; TRBD2 is a possible D gene (5 bases). The sequenced sample was peripheral blood. The clonotype originates from a human donor in a cohort sampled during active COVID-19. CDR3 in amino acids: CASSYKGGYEQYF. The CDR3 nucleotides are TGTGCCAGCAGTTACAAGGGCGGGTACGAGCAGTACTTC.